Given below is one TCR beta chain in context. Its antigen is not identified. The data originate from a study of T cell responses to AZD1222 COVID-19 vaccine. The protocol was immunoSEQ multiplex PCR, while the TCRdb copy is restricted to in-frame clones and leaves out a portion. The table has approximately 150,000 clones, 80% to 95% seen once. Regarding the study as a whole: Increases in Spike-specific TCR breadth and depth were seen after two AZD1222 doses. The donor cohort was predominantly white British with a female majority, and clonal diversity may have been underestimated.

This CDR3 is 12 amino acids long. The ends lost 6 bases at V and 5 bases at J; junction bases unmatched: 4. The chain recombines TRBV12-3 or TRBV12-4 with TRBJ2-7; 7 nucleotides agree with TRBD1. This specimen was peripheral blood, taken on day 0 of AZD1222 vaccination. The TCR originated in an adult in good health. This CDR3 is CASRSTGNEQYF. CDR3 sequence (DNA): TGTGCCAGCAGGTCGACAGGGAACGAGCAGTACTTC.